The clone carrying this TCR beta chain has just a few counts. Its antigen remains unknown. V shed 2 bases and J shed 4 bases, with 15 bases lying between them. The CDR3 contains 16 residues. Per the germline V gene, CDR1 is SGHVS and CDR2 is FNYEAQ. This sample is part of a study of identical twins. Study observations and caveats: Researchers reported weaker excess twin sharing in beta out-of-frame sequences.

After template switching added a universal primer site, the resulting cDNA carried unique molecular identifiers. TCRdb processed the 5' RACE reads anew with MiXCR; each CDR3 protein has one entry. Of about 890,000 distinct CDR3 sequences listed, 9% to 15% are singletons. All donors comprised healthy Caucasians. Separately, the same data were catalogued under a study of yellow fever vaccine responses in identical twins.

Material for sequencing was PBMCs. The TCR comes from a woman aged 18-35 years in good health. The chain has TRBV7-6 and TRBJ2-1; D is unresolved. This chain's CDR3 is CASSLRRMAEYNEQFF. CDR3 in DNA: TGTGCCAGCAGCTTACGGCGGATGGCGGAATACAATGAGCAGTTCTTC.